This TCR beta chain comes out of a study of shared clonotypes between healthy human individuals. Deep-level running was used for the assay. Assay used: immunoSEQ multiplex PCR; TCRdb lists only in-frame clones, some missing. The table shows over a million clones, with less than 99% occurring only once. The CDR3 loop spans 18 amino acids. Germline CDR1 is SGHRS and CDR2 is YFSETQ. V was pared by 5 bases and J by 0 bases, with 7 bases of the junction left unmatched. This chain links TRBV5-1 with TRBJ2-1, with TRBD2 identical over 14 bases. This sequence originates from a man aged 25 to 40 in good health. Sequencing was done on a sample of naive CD4+ T cells sorted from blood. The subset was: CD45RA+ positively selected. In nucleotides, the CDR3 is TGCGCCAGCAGTAGGGGACTAGCGGGAGAATACTCCTACAATGAGCAGTTCTTC. Translating gives CASSRGLAGEYSYNEQFF.